This TCR beta chain was documented in a study of blood T cells in healthy people across ages. V was shortened by 6 bases and J by 2 bases, with 10 bases between the two germline ends. Germline V gives CDR1 MNHEY, CDR2 SVGAGI. The CDR3 is made up of 13 amino acids. A second 7 to 11 cycle PCR used barcoded and J-beta primers. TCRdb processed the 5' RACE reads anew with MiXCR; each CDR3 protein has one entry. The data show more than 450,000 distinct CDR3 sequences, about 27% seen once. Drawn from each donor were 8.5 to 10 milliliters of peripheral blood. As to this clonotype: Its antigen is as yet unknown.

Study results and caveats: Estimated diversity across one million T cells was deemed an underestimate.

These data also formed part of another study, on T cells of mothers and their children. As that study records: At approximately 1.4 ug per 15 ul, all of the extracted RNA went into cDNA synthesis.

Sequencing was carried out using blood. The clonotype was recovered from a boy aged 2-9 years in good health. The chain combines TRBV6-5 with TRBJ1-2; D not resolved. The CDR3, as DNA: TGTGCCAGCAGAATTCAGTGGAACTATGGCTACACCTTC. It encodes CASRIQWNYGYTF.